Sequencing of this T cell receptor beta chain was carried out in a study of control samples from healthy donors and cancer patients. Using immunoSEQ multiplex PCR, the repertoire was profiled, and TCRdb retains in-frame clones only, with some absent. The data hold about 110,000 clones, with around 89% observed a single time. V lost 4 bases to trimming and J lost 4 bases, with 15 bases between them. Germline V lookup: CDR1 MRHNA, CDR2 SNTAGT. CDR3 length: 15 residues. The sequencing input was blood. The V and J genes are TRBV6-4 and TRBJ2-3; D tentatively reads TRBD1 or TRBD2 (6 bases each). The clonotype comes from a woman aged 50 to 65 in good health. The CDR3 spells CASSVNYGGPDTQYF. The CDR3 DNA sequence: TGTGCCAGCAGTGTAAACTACGGGGGCCCAGATACGCAGTATTTT.